A selection of T cell receptor beta chains follows, all from one sample in a study of beta chain features in type 1 diabetes. TCRdb's copy holds only in-frame clones and misses some; the assay was immunoSEQ multiplex PCR. In the table there are roughly 24,000 clones, roughly two thirds of which are singletons. Sample: Tregs from blood. The receptor source for this set is a man between 18 and 35 years old with type 1 diabetes. Each CDR3 is given with its conserved first and last residue. The D gene is left open where the match is weak. Some rows have no size entry. The others give once, few or many, or a class for an expanded clone.

v_call: TRBV2
d_call: .
clone_size: .
j_call: TRBJ2-1
cdr3_aa: CASSAQGNEQFF
cdr3_nt: TGTGCCAGCAGTGCCCAGGGAAATGAGCAGTTCTTC

v_call: TRBV7-9
d_call: TRBD2
clone_size: .
j_call: TRBJ2-5
cdr3_aa: CASSLTPLRGGPETQYF
cdr3_nt: TGTGCCAGCAGCTTAACCCCTTTGCGGGGGGGCCCAGAGACCCAGTACTTC

v_call: TRBV2
d_call: TRBD1
clone_size: .
j_call: TRBJ1-2
cdr3_aa: CASSGDRSHYGYTF
cdr3_nt: TGTGCCAGCAGTGGGGACAGGAGTCACTATGGCTACACCTTC

v_call: TRBV7-2
d_call: TRBD1
clone_size: once
j_call: TRBJ2-7
cdr3_aa: CASSSRQGSYEQYF
cdr3_nt: TGTGCCAGCAGCTCCAGACAGGGATCCTACGAGCAGTACTTC

v_call: TRBV5-1
d_call: .
clone_size: .
j_call: TRBJ2-7
cdr3_aa: CASSLVNHMGEQHF
cdr3_nt: TGCGCCAGCAGCTTGGTCAATCATATGGGCGAGCAGCACTTC

v_call: TRBV5-1
d_call: TRBD1
clone_size: .
j_call: TRBJ1-2
cdr3_aa: CASSLTATGDGYTF
cdr3_nt: TGCGCCAGCAGCTTGACCGCGACAGGGGACGGCTACACCTTC

v_call: TRBV9
d_call: .
clone_size: .
j_call: TRBJ2-7
cdr3_aa: CASSALWSVPYEQYF
cdr3_nt: TGTGCCAGCAGCGCCCTTTGGAGCGTTCCCTACGAGCAGTACTTC

v_call: TRBV2
d_call: TRBD1
clone_size: .
j_call: TRBJ1-5
cdr3_aa: CASSTDRVGQPQHF
cdr3_nt: TGTGCCAGCAGTACGGACAGGGTGGGTCAGCCCCAGCATTTT

v_call: TRBV28
d_call: .
clone_size: few
j_call: TRBJ1-5
cdr3_aa: CASSSPQGNQPQHF
cdr3_nt: TGTGCCAGCAGTTCACCCCAGGGAAATCAGCCCCAGCATTTT

v_call: TRBV6-5
d_call: .
clone_size: .
j_call: TRBJ1-4
cdr3_aa: CASSPRREVNEKLFF
cdr3_nt: TGTGCCAGCAGTCCCCGTCGCGAGGTTAATGAAAAACTGTTTTTT

v_call: TRBV27
d_call: TRBD2
clone_size: .
j_call: TRBJ2-7
cdr3_aa: CASSSPTSGSYEQYF
cdr3_nt: TGTGCCAGCAGTTCCCCGACTAGCGGGAGCTACGAGCAGTACTTC

v_call: TRBV4-2
d_call: .
clone_size: .
j_call: TRBJ1-5
cdr3_aa: CASSQEAGNSNQPQHF
cdr3_nt: TGTGCCAGCAGCCAAGAGGCAGGAAACAGCAATCAGCCCCAGCATTTT

v_call: TRBV9
d_call: TRBD1
clone_size: .
j_call: TRBJ2-7
cdr3_aa: CASSVHPPGQGAYEQYF
cdr3_nt: TGTGCCAGCAGCGTCCACCCTCCGGGACAGGGGGCCTACGAGCAGTACTTC

v_call: TRBV19
d_call: TRBD1
clone_size: .
j_call: TRBJ2-1
cdr3_aa: CASTNMNRGLFYNEQFF
cdr3_nt: TGTGCCAGTACCAATATGAACAGGGGGTTATTCTACAATGAGCAGTTCTTC

v_call: TRBV6-9
d_call: TRBD1
clone_size: .
j_call: TRBJ1-1
cdr3_aa: CASSYHTGAEAFF
cdr3_nt: TGTGCCAGCAGTTACCATACAGGGGCCGAAGCTTTCTTT

v_call: TRBV6-6
d_call: TRBD2
clone_size: .
j_call: TRBJ2-1
cdr3_aa: CASRSSSGSRNEQFF
cdr3_nt: TGTGCCAGCAGGTCCTCTAGCGGGAGCCGGAATGAGCAGTTCTTC

v_call: TRBV19
d_call: .
clone_size: few
j_call: TRBJ1-1
cdr3_aa: CASMREGNTEAFF
cdr3_nt: TGTGCCAGTATGAGGGAAGGGAACACTGAAGCTTTCTTT

v_call: TRBV28
d_call: .
clone_size: .
j_call: TRBJ1-5
cdr3_aa: CASSPWARGPEGQPQHF
cdr3_nt: TGTGCCAGCAGTCCTTGGGCGCGGGGGCCGGAGGGTCAGCCCCAGCATTTT

v_call: TRBV5-1
d_call: .
clone_size: .
j_call: TRBJ2-3
cdr3_aa: CASSASGMPTDTQYF
cdr3_nt: TGCGCCAGCAGCGCCTCCGGGATGCCCACAGATACGCAGTATTTT

v_call: TRBV30
d_call: .
clone_size: few
j_call: TRBJ1-2
cdr3_aa: CAWSVRMGQGNGYTF
cdr3_nt: TGTGCCTGGAGTGTACGAATGGGGCAGGGGAACGGCTACACCTTC

v_call: TRBV7-9
d_call: .
clone_size: .
j_call: TRBJ2-4
cdr3_aa: CASSKLVTRAKNIQYF
cdr3_nt: TGTGCCAGCAGCAAACTGGTGACTAGAGCCAAAAACATTCAGTACTTC

v_call: TRBV5-1
d_call: TRBD1
clone_size: .
j_call: TRBJ2-3
cdr3_aa: CASRTGADTQYF
cdr3_nt: TGCGCCAGCAGGACAGGGGCAGATACGCAGTATTTT

v_call: TRBV7-9
d_call: TRBD2
clone_size: once
j_call: TRBJ2-7
cdr3_aa: CASSLGAGAFSYEQYF
cdr3_nt: TGTGCCAGCAGCTTAGGAGCGGGAGCCTTCTCCTACGAGCAGTACTTC

v_call: TRBV7-2
d_call: .
clone_size: .
j_call: TRBJ1-1
cdr3_aa: CASSLVVLMNTEAFF
cdr3_nt: TGTGCCAGCAGCTTAGTAGTTTTGATGAACACTGAAGCTTTCTTT

v_call: TRBV5-1
d_call: .
clone_size: .
j_call: TRBJ2-1
cdr3_aa: CASSNRTTGEQFF
cdr3_nt: TGCGCCAGCAGCAACCGGACTACCGGTGAGCAGTTCTTC

v_call: TRBV28
d_call: .
clone_size: .
j_call: TRBJ2-1
cdr3_aa: CASLDRGRGPYNEQFF
cdr3_nt: TGTGCCAGCTTAGACCGAGGTCGAGGGCCCTACAATGAGCAGTTCTTC

v_call: TRBV7-8
d_call: .
clone_size: .
j_call: TRBJ2-1
cdr3_aa: CASSKLAPSEQFF
cdr3_nt: TGTGCCAGCAGTAAACTAGCTCCCAGTGAGCAGTTCTTC

v_call: TRBV4-2
d_call: TRBD2
clone_size: .
j_call: TRBJ2-7
cdr3_aa: CASSQGLAGAYEQYF
cdr3_nt: TGTGCCAGCAGCCAGGGACTAGCGGGGGCTTACGAGCAGTACTTC

v_call: TRBV7-2
d_call: TRBD2
clone_size: .
j_call: TRBJ2-5
cdr3_aa: CASSFGGALGETQYF
cdr3_nt: TGTGCCAGCAGTTTCGGGGGGGCGTTAGGAGAGACCCAGTACTTC

v_call: TRBV10-3
d_call: .
clone_size: .
j_call: TRBJ2-1
cdr3_aa: CAIRDTRSYNEQFF
cdr3_nt: TGTGCCATCAGGGACACCCGCTCCTACAATGAGCAGTTCTTC

v_call: TRBV11-2
d_call: .
clone_size: .
j_call: TRBJ2-2
cdr3_aa: CASSLNQDTGELFF
cdr3_nt: TGTGCCAGCAGCTTAAACCAGGACACCGGGGAGCTGTTTTTT

v_call: TRBV28
d_call: .
clone_size: .
j_call: TRBJ2-2
cdr3_aa: CASSFTNTGELFF
cdr3_nt: TGTGCCAGCAGTTTTACAAACACCGGGGAGCTGTTTTTT

v_call: TRBV5-1
d_call: TRBD1
clone_size: .
j_call: TRBJ2-7
cdr3_aa: CASSNTRRDRDRAVYEQYF
cdr3_nt: TGCGCCAGCAGCAACACAAGACGAGACCGGGACAGGGCTGTCTACGAGCAGTACTTC

v_call: TRBV11-2
d_call: TRBD2
clone_size: .
j_call: TRBJ2-7
cdr3_aa: CASSLRLAGGWEQYF
cdr3_nt: TGTGCCAGCAGCTTAAGACTAGCGGGAGGGTGGGAGCAGTACTTC

v_call: TRBV5-1
d_call: .
clone_size: .
j_call: TRBJ2-3
cdr3_aa: CASSLVGTSEDTQYF
cdr3_nt: TGCGCCAGCAGCTTGGTGGGGACTTCAGAAGATACGCAGTATTTT

v_call: TRBV11-2
d_call: TRBD2
clone_size: .
j_call: TRBJ2-2
cdr3_aa: CASTMRTGVASGNTGELFF
cdr3_nt: TGTGCCAGCACCATGCGGACTGGTGTGGCTAGCGGGAACACCGGGGAGCTGTTTTTT

v_call: TRBV2
d_call: TRBD1
clone_size: .
j_call: TRBJ2-1
cdr3_aa: CASSEGYRGDEQFF
cdr3_nt: TGTGCCAGCAGTGAAGGATACAGGGGGGATGAGCAGTTCTTC

v_call: TRBV28
d_call: TRBD1
clone_size: .
j_call: TRBJ2-5
cdr3_aa: CASSVPGQQQETQYF
cdr3_nt: TGTGCCAGCAGTGTACCGGGACAGCAACAAGAGACCCAGTACTTC

v_call: TRBV18
d_call: TRBD1
clone_size: .
j_call: TRBJ1-4
cdr3_aa: CASSPDRVVNRMFF
cdr3_nt: TGTGCCAGCTCACCGGACAGGGTGGTGAATAGGATGTTTTTT

v_call: TRBV5-1
d_call: .
clone_size: .
j_call: TRBJ2-4
cdr3_aa: CASSLDSGTKIIQYF
cdr3_nt: TGCGCCAGCAGCTTGGATTCAGGCACCAAAATCATTCAGTACTTC

v_call: TRBV7-8
d_call: .
clone_size: .
j_call: TRBJ2-3
cdr3_aa: CASSLRDWDTQYF
cdr3_nt: TGTGCCAGCAGCTTAAGAGATTGGGATACGCAGTATTTT

v_call: TRBV2
d_call: .
clone_size: .
j_call: TRBJ2-3
cdr3_aa: CASSVRGPQYF
cdr3_nt: TGTGCCAGCAGTGTCAGGGGACCTCAGTATTTT

v_call: TRBV6-1
d_call: TRBD1
clone_size: .
j_call: TRBJ1-3
cdr3_aa: CAYSTGTGNTIYF
cdr3_nt: TGTGCCTACTCGACAGGGACTGGAAACACCATATATTTT

v_call: TRBV6-1
d_call: .
clone_size: .
j_call: TRBJ2-2
cdr3_aa: CASSPLVTGELFF
cdr3_nt: TGTGCCAGCAGTCCACTAGTAACCGGGGAGCTGTTTTTT

v_call: TRBV7-2
d_call: .
clone_size: .
j_call: TRBJ2-3
cdr3_aa: CASSPVGGGTDTQYF
cdr3_nt: TGTGCCAGCAGCCCAGTAGGGGGGGGCACAGATACGCAGTATTTT

v_call: TRBV12-5
d_call: TRBD2
clone_size: .
j_call: TRBJ2-3
cdr3_aa: CASGLGLAGALDTQYF
cdr3_nt: TGTGCTAGTGGTTTAGGACTAGCGGGAGCATTAGATACGCAGTATTTT

v_call: TRBV7-2
d_call: TRBD2
clone_size: .
j_call: TRBJ2-1
cdr3_aa: CASSKTRSGGRSYNEQFF
cdr3_nt: TGTGCCAGCAGCAAAACCCGTAGCGGGGGGCGCTCCTACAATGAGCAGTTCTTC

v_call: TRBV15
d_call: .
clone_size: .
j_call: TRBJ2-5
cdr3_aa: CATSRGAGSQETQYF
cdr3_nt: TGTGCCACCAGCAGAGGGGCCGGATCACAAGAGACCCAGTACTTC

v_call: TRBV5-6
d_call: .
clone_size: .
j_call: TRBJ1-1
cdr3_aa: CASRSERRARVGTEAFF
cdr3_nt: TGTGCCAGCAGGTCGGAGCGCAGGGCACGTGTAGGCACTGAAGCTTTCTTT

v_call: TRBV7-2
d_call: TRBD2
clone_size: few
j_call: TRBJ2-3
cdr3_aa: CASSLDRGADTQYF
cdr3_nt: TGTGCCAGCAGCTTAGATCGGGGGGCAGATACGCAGTATTTT

v_call: TRBV11-2
d_call: .
clone_size: .
j_call: TRBJ1-1
cdr3_aa: CASSLVPDTEAFF
cdr3_nt: TGTGCCAGCAGCTTAGTTCCGGACACTGAAGCTTTCTTT

v_call: TRBV7-2
d_call: .
clone_size: .
j_call: TRBJ1-1
cdr3_aa: CASSFVMNTEAFF
cdr3_nt: TGTGCCAGCAGCTTTGTTATGAACACTGAAGCTTTCTTT

v_call: TRBV23-1
d_call: TRBD1
clone_size: .
j_call: TRBJ1-5
cdr3_aa: CASSLTKRGLPTGNQPQHF
cdr3_nt: TGCGCCAGCAGCCTAACGAAGAGGGGGCTACCCACGGGCAATCAGCCCCAGCATTTT

v_call: TRBV7-9
d_call: .
clone_size: .
j_call: TRBJ2-2
cdr3_aa: CASSRVGTGELFF
cdr3_nt: TGTGCCAGCAGCCGGGTCGGCACCGGGGAGCTGTTTTTT

v_call: TRBV29-1
d_call: .
clone_size: few
j_call: TRBJ2-7
cdr3_aa: CSVLAGRLYEQYF
cdr3_nt: TGCAGCGTTTTGGCGGGAAGATTATACGAGCAGTACTTC

v_call: TRBV19
d_call: .
clone_size: .
j_call: TRBJ1-2
cdr3_aa: CASSLPMGQGRFGYTF
cdr3_nt: TGTGCCAGTAGTTTACCCATGGGTCAGGGGCGGTTCGGCTACACCTTC